This T cell receptor (beta chain) was recorded in a study of blood T cell repertoires in COVID-19. Study-level background: The United States, Italy and Spain supplied acute and convalescent COVID-19 samples. From T cells, B-cell-depleted T cells, or PBMCs came the material, which was cDNA or gDNA.

The CDR3 is made up of 18 amino acids. From germline, CDR1 is SGHNT and CDR2 YENEEA. Unmatched junction bases numbered 13, after V lost 1 base and J lost 3 bases. In the authors' methods: Using reference gene primer amplification, nucleated cell counts were estimated. Sequencing was performed with immunoSEQ multiplex PCR; in TCRdb, only in-frame clones are kept and a portion is missing. V, J and clone size were drawn from that table, and D and trimming were deduced from the DNA. The profile covers approximately 280,000 clones, with 82% appearing a single time and less than 5.5% taken by the ten largest. Enrollees, about 18 to 89 years old, lived in approximately 24 US areas.

The receptor comes from a man between 35 and 55 years old who had been exposed to COVID-19. The sequenced material came from PBMCs or T cells enriched from blood (not recorded which). The chain joins TRBV11-3 to TRBJ2-3; 7 bases map to TRBD2. The CDR3 protein is CASSLGVAGAEGTDTQYF. The DNA for the CDR3 is TGTGCCAGCAGCTTAGGGGTCGCGGGAGCTGAGGGAACAGATACGCAGTATTTT.